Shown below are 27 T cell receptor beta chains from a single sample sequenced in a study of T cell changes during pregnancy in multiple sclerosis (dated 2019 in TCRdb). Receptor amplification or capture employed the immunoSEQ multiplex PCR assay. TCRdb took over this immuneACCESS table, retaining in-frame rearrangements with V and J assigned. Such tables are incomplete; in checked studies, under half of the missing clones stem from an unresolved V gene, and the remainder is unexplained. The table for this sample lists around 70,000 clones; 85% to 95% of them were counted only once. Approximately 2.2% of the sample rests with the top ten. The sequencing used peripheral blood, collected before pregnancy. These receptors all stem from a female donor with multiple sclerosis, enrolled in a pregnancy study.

CDR3 sequence reads: CASRDRGNEQFF. The CDR3 region has the DNA TGTGCCAGTCGGGACAGAGGCAATGAGCAGTTCTTC. The V gene is TRBV7-3, the J gene TRBJ2-1, with 7 positions matching TRBD1. J lost 6 bases, V lost 9 bases, and 5 bases had no gene match. The CDR3 is made up of 12 amino acids. Germline CDR1 SGHTA, CDR2 FQGTGA.

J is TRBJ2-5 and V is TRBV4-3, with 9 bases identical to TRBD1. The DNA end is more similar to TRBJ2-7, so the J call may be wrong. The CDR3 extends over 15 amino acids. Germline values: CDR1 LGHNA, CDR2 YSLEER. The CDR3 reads CASSQSWTGVYEQYF. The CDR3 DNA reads TGCGCCAGCAGCCAGTCTTGGACAGGGGTTTACGAGCAGTACTTC.

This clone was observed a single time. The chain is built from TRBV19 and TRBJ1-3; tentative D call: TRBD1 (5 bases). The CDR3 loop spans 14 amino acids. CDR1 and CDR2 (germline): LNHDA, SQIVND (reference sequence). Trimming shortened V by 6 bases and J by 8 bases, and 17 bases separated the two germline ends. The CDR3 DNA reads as TGTGCCAGTAGGCGGCGGTCCCTGACAGACACCATATATTTT. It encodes CASRRRSLTDTIYF.

CDR3 nucleotides: TGCAGCGTCCCCGAGGCGGGTTCCACCTTGAGGACAGATACGCAGTATTTT. Encoded protein: CSVPEAGSTLRTDTQYF. The rearrangement uses TRBV29-1 and TRBJ2-3; D is perhaps TRBD2 (5 bases). Germline V gene lookup returns CDR1 SQVTM and CDR2 ANQGSEA. The CDR3 is 17 amino acids. Trimming removed 6 bases from V and 3 bases from J, with 25 bases in between.

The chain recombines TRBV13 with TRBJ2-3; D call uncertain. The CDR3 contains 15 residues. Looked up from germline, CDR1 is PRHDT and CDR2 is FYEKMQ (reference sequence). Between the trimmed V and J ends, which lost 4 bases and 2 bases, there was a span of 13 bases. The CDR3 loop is CASSSPSDLTDTQYF. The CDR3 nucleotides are TGTGCCAGCAGCTCCCCAAGCGACCTCACAGATACGCAGTATTTT.

The CDR3 sequence: CSVVGGYDTEAFF. CDR3 DNA sequence: TGCAGCGTTGTGGGGGGATACGACACTGAAGCTTTCTTT. The J gene is TRBJ1-1, the V gene TRBV29-1; perhaps TRBD1 as D (5 bases). From germline, CDR1 is SQVTM and CDR2 ANQGSEA. The germline V and J ends were trimmed by 4 bases and 3 bases, with 12 bases remaining between them. The CDR3 is 13 amino acids.

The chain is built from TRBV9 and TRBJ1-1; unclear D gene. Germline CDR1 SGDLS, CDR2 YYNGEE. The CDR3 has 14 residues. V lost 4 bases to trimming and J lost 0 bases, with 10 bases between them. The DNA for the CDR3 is TGTGCCAGCAGCCGGGGAATAATGAACACTGAAGCTTTCTTT. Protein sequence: CASSRGIMNTEAFF.

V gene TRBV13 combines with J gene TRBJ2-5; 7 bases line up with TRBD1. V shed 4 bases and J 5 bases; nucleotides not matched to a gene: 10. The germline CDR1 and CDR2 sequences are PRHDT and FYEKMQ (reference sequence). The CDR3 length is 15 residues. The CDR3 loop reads CASSSSQTGPETQYF. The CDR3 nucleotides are TGTGCCAGCAGCTCGTCCCAGACAGGGCCGGAGACCCAGTACTTC.

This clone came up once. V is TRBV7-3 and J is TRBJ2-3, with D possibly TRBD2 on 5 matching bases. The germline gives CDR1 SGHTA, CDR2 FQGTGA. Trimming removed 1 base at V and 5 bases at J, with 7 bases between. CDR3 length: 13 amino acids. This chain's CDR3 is CASSLMAGDTQYF. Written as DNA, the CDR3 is TGTGCCAGCAGCTTAATGGCGGGAGATACGCAGTATTTT.

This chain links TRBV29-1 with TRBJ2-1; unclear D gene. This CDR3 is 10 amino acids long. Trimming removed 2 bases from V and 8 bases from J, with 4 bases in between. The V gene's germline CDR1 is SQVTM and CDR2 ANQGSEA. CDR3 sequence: CSVELHEQFF. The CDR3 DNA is TGCAGCGTTGAACTTCATGAGCAGTTCTTC.

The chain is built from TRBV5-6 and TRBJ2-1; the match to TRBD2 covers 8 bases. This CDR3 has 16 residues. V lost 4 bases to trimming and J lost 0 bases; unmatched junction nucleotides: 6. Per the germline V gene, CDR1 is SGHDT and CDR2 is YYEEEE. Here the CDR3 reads CASSHPTSGSYNEQFF. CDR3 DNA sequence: TGTGCCAGCAGCCATCCTACTAGCGGCTCCTACAATGAGCAGTTCTTC. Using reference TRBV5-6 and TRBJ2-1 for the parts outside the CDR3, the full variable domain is DAGVTQSPTHLIKTRGQQVTLRCSPKSGHDTVSWYQQALGQGPQFIFQYYEEEERQRGNFPDRFSGHQFPNYSSELNVNALLLGDSALYLCASSHPTSGSYNEQFFGPGTRLTVL.

CDR3 in amino acids: CASSLNSADPRTDTQYF. Here the CDR3 DNA reads TGTGCCAGCAGCTTAAATAGCGCGGATCCTCGCACAGATACGCAGTATTTT. The V call is TRBV7-3, the J call TRBJ2-3, with D maybe TRBD2 (5 bases). The V and J ends lost 1 base and 1 base respectively, with 15 bases between them. CDR3 length: 17 amino acids. Per the germline V gene, CDR1 is SGHTA and CDR2 is FQGTGA.

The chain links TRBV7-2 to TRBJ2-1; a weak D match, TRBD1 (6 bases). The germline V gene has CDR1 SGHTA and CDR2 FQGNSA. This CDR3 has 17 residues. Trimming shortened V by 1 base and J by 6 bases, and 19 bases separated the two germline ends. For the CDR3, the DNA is TGTGCCAGCAGCTTAGGTCAGGGGCTAGCAGTTCTCAATGAGCAGTTCTTC. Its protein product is CASSLGQGLAVLNEQFF.

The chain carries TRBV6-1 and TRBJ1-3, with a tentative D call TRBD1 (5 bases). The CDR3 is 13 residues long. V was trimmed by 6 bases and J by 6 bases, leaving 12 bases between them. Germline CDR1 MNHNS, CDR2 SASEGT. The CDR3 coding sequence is TGTGCCAGCAGGCAGGGTAATCCAAACACCATATATTTT. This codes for CASRQGNPNTIYF.

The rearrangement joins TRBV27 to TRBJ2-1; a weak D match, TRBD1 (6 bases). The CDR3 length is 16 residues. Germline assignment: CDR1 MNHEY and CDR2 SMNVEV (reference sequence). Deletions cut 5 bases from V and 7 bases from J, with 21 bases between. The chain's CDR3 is CASSPIRGALPNEQFF. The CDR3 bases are TGTGCCAGCAGTCCAATCAGGGGCGCCCTACCTAATGAGCAGTTCTTC.

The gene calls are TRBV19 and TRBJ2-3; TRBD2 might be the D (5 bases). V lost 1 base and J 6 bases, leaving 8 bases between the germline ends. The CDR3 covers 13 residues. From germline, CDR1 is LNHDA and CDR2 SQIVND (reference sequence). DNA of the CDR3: TGTGCCAGTAGTATAGGAAGAGGGGATACGCAGTATTTT. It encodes CASSIGRGDTQYF.

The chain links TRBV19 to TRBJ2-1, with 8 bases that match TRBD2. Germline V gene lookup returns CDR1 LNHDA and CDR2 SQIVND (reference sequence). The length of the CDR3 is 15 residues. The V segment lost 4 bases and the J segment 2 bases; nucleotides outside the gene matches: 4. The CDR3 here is CASSRVAGPYNEQFF. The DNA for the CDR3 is TGTGCCAGTAGTAGGGTAGCGGGGCCCTACAATGAGCAGTTCTTC.

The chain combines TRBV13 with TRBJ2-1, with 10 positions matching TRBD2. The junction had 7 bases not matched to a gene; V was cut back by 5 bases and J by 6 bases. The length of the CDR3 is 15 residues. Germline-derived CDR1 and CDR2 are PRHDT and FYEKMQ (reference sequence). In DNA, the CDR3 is TGTGCCAGCAGCGGCCTAGCGGGAGAGGGCAATGAGCAGTTCTTC. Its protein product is CASSGLAGEGNEQFF.

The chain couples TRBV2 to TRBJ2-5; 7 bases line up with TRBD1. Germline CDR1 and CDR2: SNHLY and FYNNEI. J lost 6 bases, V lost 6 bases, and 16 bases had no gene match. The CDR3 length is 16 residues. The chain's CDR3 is CASRVYDRVIGKTQYF. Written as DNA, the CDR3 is TGTGCCAGCAGAGTTTACGACAGGGTGATCGGAAAGACCCAGTACTTC.

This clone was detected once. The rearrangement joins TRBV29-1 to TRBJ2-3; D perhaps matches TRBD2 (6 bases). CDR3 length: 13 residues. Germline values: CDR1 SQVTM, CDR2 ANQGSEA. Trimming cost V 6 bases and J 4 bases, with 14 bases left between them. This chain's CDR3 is CSVRTNPPDTQYF. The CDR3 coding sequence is TGCAGCGTGAGGACTAACCCCCCAGATACGCAGTATTTT.

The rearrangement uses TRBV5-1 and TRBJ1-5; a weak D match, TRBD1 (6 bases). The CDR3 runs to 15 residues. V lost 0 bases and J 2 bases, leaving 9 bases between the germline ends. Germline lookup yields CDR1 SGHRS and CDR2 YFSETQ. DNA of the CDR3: TGCGCCAGCAGCTTGGAGGGGGTGGGCAATCAGCCCCAGCATTTT. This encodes CASSLEGVGNQPQHF.

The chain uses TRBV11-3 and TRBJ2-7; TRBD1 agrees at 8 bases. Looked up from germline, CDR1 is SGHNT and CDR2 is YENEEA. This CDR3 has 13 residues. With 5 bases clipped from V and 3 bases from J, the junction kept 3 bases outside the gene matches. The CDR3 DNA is TGTGCCAGCAGCACAGGGGGGATCTACGAGCAGTACTTC. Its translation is CASSTGGIYEQYF.

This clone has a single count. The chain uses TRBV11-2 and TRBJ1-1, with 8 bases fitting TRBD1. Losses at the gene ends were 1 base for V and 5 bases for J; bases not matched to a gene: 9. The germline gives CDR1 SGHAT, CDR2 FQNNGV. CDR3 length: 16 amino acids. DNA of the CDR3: TGTGCCAGCAGCTTAGGTCAGGGGGCAAAGGGGACTGAAGCTTTCTTT. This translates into CASSLGQGAKGTEAFF.

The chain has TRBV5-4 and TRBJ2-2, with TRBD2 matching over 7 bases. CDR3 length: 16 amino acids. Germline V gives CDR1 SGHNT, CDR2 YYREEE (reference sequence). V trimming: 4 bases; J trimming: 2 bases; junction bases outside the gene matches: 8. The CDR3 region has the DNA TGTGCCAGCAGCCGTCGGGCTAGCGGAAACACCGGGGAGCTGTTTTTT. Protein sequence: CASSRRASGNTGELFF.

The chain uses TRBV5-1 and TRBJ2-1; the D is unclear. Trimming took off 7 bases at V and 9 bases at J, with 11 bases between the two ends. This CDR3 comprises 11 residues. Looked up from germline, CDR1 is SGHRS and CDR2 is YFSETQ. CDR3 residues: CASSLAGEQFF. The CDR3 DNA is TGCGCCAGCTCCTTAGCTGGTGAGCAGTTCTTC.

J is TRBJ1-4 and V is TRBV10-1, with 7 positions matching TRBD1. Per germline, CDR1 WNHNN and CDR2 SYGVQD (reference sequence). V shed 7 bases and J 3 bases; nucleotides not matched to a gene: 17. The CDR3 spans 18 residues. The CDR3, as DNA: TGCGCCAGCACAGGTTTACAACAGGGGCTTGACGCTAATGAAAAACTGTTTTTT. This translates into CASTGLQQGLDANEKLFF.

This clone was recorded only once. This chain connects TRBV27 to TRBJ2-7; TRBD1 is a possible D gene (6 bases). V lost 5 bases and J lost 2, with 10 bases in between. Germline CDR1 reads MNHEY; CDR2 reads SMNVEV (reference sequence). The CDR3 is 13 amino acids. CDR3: CASSMDRTYEQYF. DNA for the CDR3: TGTGCCAGCAGTATGGACAGAACCTACGAGCAGTACTTC.